The clone carrying this T cell receptor beta chain occurred once. The sample is drawn from a study of blood T cell repertoires in COVID-19. Profiling relied on immunoSEQ multiplex PCR, and the TCRdb table lists in-frame clones only, not all of them. Of about 150,000 clones in the sample, 76% were seen once. This clonotype was obtained from a woman older than 75 with acute or convalescent COVID-19. The sequencing input was peripheral blood.

The CDR3 protein is CASSHTGLAGNSSYNEQFF. CDR3 DNA: TGCGCCAGCAGCCACACTGGACTAGCGGGGAATAGCTCCTACAATGAGCAGTTCTTC. The chain uses TRBV4-1 and TRBJ2-1; TRBD2 aligns across 12 bases. In germline, CDR1 is MGHRA, CDR2 YSYEKL. The CDR3 runs to 19 residues. V gave up 3 bases and J gave up 0 bases; unmatched junction bases: 9.